A selection of T cell receptor beta chains follows, all from one sample in a study of T cells after posttransplantation cyclophosphamide. Assay used: immunoSEQ multiplex PCR; TCRdb lists only in-frame clones, some missing. This table holds about 21,000 clones, 87% found once. Material: PBMCs, obtained after allogeneic stem cell transplant with posttransplant cyclophosphamide. The source is a female patient aged 40-50 years who received an allogeneic stem cell transplant from a related donor, was CMV-positive, and had no GVHD. The graft donor may be the source of some T cells. The CDR3 runs from the conserved cysteine through the conserved F or W. Each record gives: V gene, D gene, J gene, clone size, CDR3 DNA, CDR3 protein. D genes are given only for firm matches. Clone size is stated in some rows and not others, as once, few, many or a class when expanded.

>TRBV6-5|.|TRBJ2-5|once
TGTGCCAGCAGTTATCGGGGTATGCAAGAGACCCAGTACTTC
CASSYRGMQETQYF
>TRBV9|.|TRBJ2-7|.
TGTGCCAGCAGCGTAGCGGAGGGAGGCTGGTACGAGCAGTACTTC
CASSVAEGGWYEQYF
>TRBV7-2|TRBD2|TRBJ2-7|.
TGTGCCAGCAGCCCCCTAGCGGGAGGCCGCTCCTACGAGCAGTACTTC
CASSPLAGGRSYEQYF
>TRBV6-1|.|TRBJ2-7|once
TGTGCCAGCAGTGAAAGGGTTAAGGCAGGGCAGACCTACGAGCAGTACTTC
CASSERVKAGQTYEQYF
>TRBV19|TRBD1|TRBJ1-5|.
TGTGCCAGTAGTATAGTCCCGGGACAGGGGTGGAATCAGCCCCAGCATTTT
CASSIVPGQGWNQPQHF
>TRBV6-6|TRBD1|TRBJ1-5|.
TGTGCCAGCAGAGCAGGACAGGCCGTTAGCAATCAGCCCCAGCATTTT
CASRAGQAVSNQPQHF
>TRBV27|.|TRBJ2-2|.
TGTGCCAGCAGTTTACTGGCAGGCAACACCGGGGAGCTGTTTTTT
CASSLLAGNTGELFF
>TRBV30|.|TRBJ1-2|.
TGTGCCTGGCGTTCCATCTCGACACGGTCGACCACACCGGGCTACACCTTC
CAWRSISTRSTTPGYTF
>TRBV5-1|.|TRBJ1-3|few
TGCGCCAGCAGCCCGGGAAGCTCTGGAAACACCATATATTTT
CASSPGSSGNTIYF
>TRBV5-4|.|TRBJ2-3|.
TGTGCCAGCAGCTTATATAAGCGAGAAAACACAGATACGCAGTATTTT
CASSLYKRENTDTQYF
>TRBV19|TRBD2|TRBJ2-7|.
TGTGCCAGTAGCTTCGGGGGTTCTAGCGGGAGTCCCTACGAGCAGTACTTC
CASSFGGSSGSPYEQYF
>TRBV4-1|.|TRBJ2-7|.
TGCGCCAGCAGCCAAGAAATTGGGGGCAGAACCTACGAGCAGTACTTC
CASSQEIGGRTYEQYF
>TRBV11-2|.|TRBJ1-1|.
TGTGCCAGCAGCTTTCACAGTGGGACTGAAGCTTTCTTT
CASSFHSGTEAFF
>TRBV2|TRBD1|TRBJ2-7|.
TGTGCCAGCAGCCTTGACAGGGTCTACGAGCAGTACTTC
CASSLDRVYEQYF
>TRBV6-6|TRBD2|TRBJ2-1|.
TGTGCCAGCAGTTACGGGGACCTTGGGGGGGATGAGCAGTTCTTC
CASSYGDLGGDEQFF
>TRBV14|.|TRBJ1-1|.
TGTGCCAGCAGCCAGTCATGGGCTATAGACAGCTTTTTGGCTTTCTTT
CASSQSWAIDSFLAFF
>TRBV7-9|TRBD2|TRBJ2-2|.
TGTGCCAGCAGCGATTTAGGGACTAGCGGGAACACCGGGGAGCTGTTTTTT
CASSDLGTSGNTGELFF
>TRBV4-3|TRBD1|TRBJ1-2|few
TGCGCCAGCAGCCAAGACCTGGCGTGGACAGGGATCTATGGCTACACCTTC
CASSQDLAWTGIYGYTF
>TRBV6-1|TRBD1|TRBJ2-7|.
TGTGCCAGCAGGGGGGACAGGGTACACGAGCAGTACTTC
CASRGDRVHEQYF
>TRBV5-6|.|TRBJ1-4|.
TGTGCCAGCAGCTTGGTACCGGGGGATAATGAAAAACTGTTTTTT
CASSLVPGDNEKLFF
>TRBV7-9|.|TRBJ1-1|.
TGTGCCAGCAGGGGGGGGACAAACACTGAAGCTTTCTTT
CASRGGTNTEAFF
>TRBV9|TRBD1|TRBJ2-7|.
TGTGCCAGCAGCGGCGGAGGGACAGGGGGCTTCCACGAGCAGTACTTC
CASSGGGTGGFHEQYF
>TRBV28|.|TRBJ1-5|.
TGTGCCAGCAAGGGGGGCAATCAGCCCCAGCATTTT
CASKGGNQPQHF
>TRBV2|.|TRBJ2-7|few
TGTGCCACACAAACAGGCTACGAGCAGTACTTC
CATQTGYEQYF
>TRBV7-9|TRBD1|TRBJ2-3|.
TGTGCCAGCAGCACCCGTTCGACAGGGGCAGATACGCAGTATTTT
CASSTRSTGADTQYF
>TRBV19|.|TRBJ1-5|few
TGTGCCAGTAGCCCGGAGGCGTGGCCCCAGCATTTT
CASSPEAWPQHF
>TRBV7-9|.|TRBJ1-2|.
TGTGCCAGCAGCACCCCAGGGGCTATTAACTATGGCTACACCTTC
CASSTPGAINYGYTF
>TRBV7-9|TRBD2|TRBJ2-1|.
TGTGCCAGCAGCCCTCCGGGGAGGGCCAATGAGCAGTTCTTC
CASSPPGRANEQFF
>TRBV28|.|TRBJ1-5|.
TGTGCCAGTAACCGGGGGGGAAAATATAGCAATCAGCCCCAGCATTTT
CASNRGGKYSNQPQHF
>TRBV13|TRBD2|TRBJ2-7|.
TGTGCCAGCAGCTTAGCCCCAGCTAGCGGGAGTTTGGTCACCTACGAGCAGTACTTC
CASSLAPASGSLVTYEQYF
>TRBV15|TRBD1|TRBJ1-1|.
TGTGCCACCAGCTCCCGGATCCGACAGGGGGCTTTGTCTCCTGAAGCTTTCTTT
CATSSRIRQGALSPEAFF
>TRBV7-9|.|TRBJ1-1|few
TGTGCCAGCAGCTTAACTCGGGGTGACCGGGAAGCTTTCTTT
CASSLTRGDREAFF
>TRBV28|TRBD1|TRBJ2-7|.
TGTGCCAGCAACCGACAGGGAAGGACCTACGAGCAGTACTTC
CASNRQGRTYEQYF
>TRBV28|TRBD1|TRBJ2-7|.
TGTGCCAGCAGCCTTCCGGGACAGGGGTACTACGAGCAGTACTTC
CASSLPGQGYYEQYF
>TRBV25-1|.|TRBJ2-5|.
TGTGCCAGCAGTGAATCCACCACTCAAGAGACCCAGTACTTC
CASSESTTQETQYF
>TRBV4-3|.|TRBJ2-2|.
TGCGCCAGCAGCTTGGACAGCGCGAACACCGGGGAGCTGTTTTTT
CASSLDSANTGELFF
>TRBV10-2|.|TRBJ1-1|few
TGCGCCAGCAGTGGGACAGCGAACACTGAAGCTTTCTTT
CASSGTANTEAFF
>TRBV11-2|.|TRBJ2-1|once
TGTGCCAGCAGCTTAGCGAGCAACTCCTACAATGAGCAGTTCTTC
CASSLASNSYNEQFF
>TRBV5-4|.|TRBJ2-7|.
TGTGCCAGCAGCTTGACGCGGGGCGGGACTGTCACCTACGAGCAGTACTTC
CASSLTRGGTVTYEQYF
>TRBV27|.|TRBJ2-1|.
TGTGCCAGCAGTTTATCGAGGACAGTATACAATGAGCAGTTCTTC
CASSLSRTVYNEQFF
>TRBV28|TRBD1|TRBJ1-1|.
TGTGCCAGCAGTTTGGCGGGCACAGGGGAGAACACTGAAGCTTTCTTT
CASSLAGTGENTEAFF
>TRBV4-1|.|TRBJ1-3|once
TGCGCCAGCAGCCAAGATCGAGCGGGGGCTCAAGGAAACACCATATATTTT
CASSQDRAGAQGNTIYF
>TRBV5-1|TRBD2|TRBJ2-7|.
TGCGCCAGCAGCATGAGCGGGAGAGACGAGCAGTACTTC
CASSMSGRDEQYF
>TRBV10-3|.|TRBJ1-4|.
TGTGCCATCAGCAACGCGGAGGAGCGCGATGAAAAACTGTTTTTT
CAISNAEERDEKLFF
>TRBV28|.|TRBJ1-6|.
TGTGCCAGCAGCCTCGCCCGACAGGTTTCACCCCTCCACTTT
CASSLARQVSPLHF
>TRBV7-9|TRBD2|TRBJ2-7|.
TGTGCCAGCAGCTCCGGGACTAGCGGGAGGGCTAGCGAGCAGTACTTC
CASSSGTSGRASEQYF
>TRBV9|TRBD2|TRBJ2-5|.
TGTGCCAGCAGCCCCTCCCGTAGCGGGCAAGAGACCCAGTACTTC
CASSPSRSGQETQYF
>TRBV6-4|TRBD2|TRBJ2-1|.
TGTGCCAGCAGTCAACTAGCGGGAGTGGTTACGGGGGAGCAGTTCTTC
CASSQLAGVVTGEQFF